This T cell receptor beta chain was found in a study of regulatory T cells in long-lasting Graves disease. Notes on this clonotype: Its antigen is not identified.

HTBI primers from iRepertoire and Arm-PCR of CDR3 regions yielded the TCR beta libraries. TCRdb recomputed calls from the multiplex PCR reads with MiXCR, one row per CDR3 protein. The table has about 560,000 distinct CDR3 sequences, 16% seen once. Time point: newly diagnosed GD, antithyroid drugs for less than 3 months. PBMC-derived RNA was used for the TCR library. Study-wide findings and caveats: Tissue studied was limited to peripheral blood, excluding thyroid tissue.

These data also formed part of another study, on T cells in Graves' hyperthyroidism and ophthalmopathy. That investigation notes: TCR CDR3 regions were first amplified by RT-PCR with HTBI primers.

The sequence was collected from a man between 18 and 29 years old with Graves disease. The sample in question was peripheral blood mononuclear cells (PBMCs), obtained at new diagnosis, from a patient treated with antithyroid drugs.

The CDR3 sequence is CASSPWTGEADTQYF. For the CDR3, the DNA is TGTGCCAGCAGTCCATGGACAGGGGAGGCAGATACGCAGTATTTT. The J gene is TRBJ2-3, the V gene TRBV6-2 or TRBV6-3; 9 nucleotides align to TRBD1. J gave up 4 bases and V 5 bases, and 7 bases lay outside the gene matches. CDR1 is MNHEY and CDR2 is SVGEGT in the germline V gene. The CDR3 sequence is 15 residues long.